A selection of T cell receptor beta chains follows, all from one sample in a study of blood T cell repertoires in COVID-19. Data came from immunoSEQ multiplex PCR; TCRdb stores just in-frame clones and leaves some out. The sample lists just under 150,000 clones, around 86% seen once, with less than 45% in the top ten. Material: peripheral blood. These receptors were taken from a man in his fifties who had recovered from COVID-19. CDR3s include the opening cysteine and the closing phenylalanine or tryptophan. A D gene is named only where the DNA matches it firmly. The listing skips clone size in some rows; elsewhere it reads once, few, many or a size class.

v_call,clone_size,d_call,j_call,cdr3_aa,cdr3_nt
TRBV4-3,-,-,TRBJ2-6,CASSQVRGSSANVLTF,TGCGCCAGCAGCCAAGTACGGGGGTCGAGTGCCAACGTCCTGACTTTC
TRBV6-5,-,TRBD2,TRBJ2-3,CASSLGLAGDTQYF,TGTGCCAGCAGTTTGGGACTAGCGGGAGATACGCAGTATTTT
TRBV14,many,-,TRBJ2-2,CASSPHPGAGELFF,TGTGCCAGCAGTCCCCACCCGGGGGCCGGGGAGCTGTTTTTT
TRBV15,-,TRBD1,TRBJ1-2,CATSRDGGTGGAGYGYTF,TGTGCCACCAGCAGAGATGGAGGGACAGGGGGCGCGGGGTATGGCTACACCTTC
TRBV19,-,TRBD1,TRBJ1-1,CASTPGQQNTEAFF,TGTGCCAGTACCCCGGGACAGCAGAACACTGAAGCTTTCTTT
TRBV4-2,-,TRBD2,TRBJ2-1,CASSQGLAGGPYNEQFF,TGTGCCAGCAGCCAAGGCCTAGCGGGGGGGCCCTACAATGAGCAGTTCTTC
TRBV28,-,TRBD2,TRBJ2-3,CASSGIAGGRPTDTQYF,TGTGCCAGCAGTGGAATAGCGGGGGGGCGTCCCACAGATACGCAGTATTTT
TRBV5-6,few,-,TRBJ2-2,CASSFSSLAGELFF,TGTGCCAGCAGCTTTTCTAGCTTGGCCGGGGAGCTGTTTTTT
TRBV11-2,-,-,TRBJ1-6,CASSLGGSGAYNSPLHF,TGTGCCAGCAGCTTAGGTGGCTCAGGGGCCTATAATTCACCCCTCCACTTT
TRBV6-6,-,TRBD1,TRBJ1-5,CASEGQSNQPQHF,TGTGCCAGCGAGGGACAGTCCAATCAGCCCCAGCATTTT
TRBV5-1,-,TRBD2,TRBJ2-1,CASSLERGGSYEQFF,TGCGCCAGCAGCTTAGAGCGGGGGGGCTCGTATGAGCAGTTCTTC
TRBV6-4,few,TRBD2,TRBJ2-1,CASSASGGADNEQFF,TGTGCCAGCAGTGCTAGCGGGGGGGCGGACAATGAGCAGTTCTTC
TRBV5-1,-,-,TRBJ1-1,CASSLQEEGAEAFF,TGCGCCAGCAGCTTGCAGGAGGAGGGCGCTGAAGCTTTCTTT
TRBV6-5,-,-,TRBJ2-3,CATESSGTQYF,TGTGCCACAGAGTCCTCGGGTACGCAGTATTTT
TRBV5-6,-,-,TRBJ2-7,CASSGNRVARQYF,TGTGCCAGCAGCGGAAACAGGGTCGCAAGGCAGTACTTC
TRBV5-1,-,-,TRBJ1-1,CASSSDWPVNTEAFF,TGCGCCAGCAGCTCGGACTGGCCGGTGAACACTGAAGCTTTCTTT
TRBV6-2/TRBV6-3,-,TRBD1,TRBJ1-2,CASSSAGTGYGYTF,TGTGCCAGCAGTAGTGCCGGGACAGGGTATGGCTACACCTTC
TRBV5-6,-,-,TRBJ1-4,CASSFKAAGEKLFF,TGTGCCAGCAGCTTTAAAGCGGCGGGGGAAAAACTGTTTTTT
TRBV5-6,-,-,TRBJ1-2,CASSLGHGSGYTF,TGTGCCAGCAGCTTGGGGCATGGGAGCGGCTACACCTTC
TRBV11-2,few,-,TRBJ1-6,CASRHRDTLSPLHF,TGTGCCAGCAGACACCGGGACACTCTTTCACCCCTCCACTTT
TRBV19,-,TRBD2,TRBJ2-1,CASSIPPTSGAYNEQFF,TGTGCCAGTAGTATTCCCCCAACTAGCGGGGCCTACAATGAGCAGTTCTTC
TRBV18,-,TRBD1,TRBJ2-7,CASSPRQGSSYEQYF,TGTGCCAGCTCACCAAGACAGGGCAGCTCCTACGAGCAGTACTTC
TRBV6-1,-,TRBD1,TRBJ1-5,CASSDPGQGFPSNQPQHF,TGTGCCAGCAGTGACCCGGGACAGGGGTTTCCTAGCAATCAGCCCCAGCATTTT
TRBV6-5,-,-,TRBJ2-5,CASSYGPAGAETQYF,TGTGCCAGCAGTTACGGTCCTGCGGGGGCGGAGACCCAGTACTTC
TRBV7-9,-,TRBD1,TRBJ1-1,CASSRDRAEAFF,TGTGCCAGCAGCCGCGACAGGGCTGAAGCTTTCTTT
TRBV2,-,-,TRBJ1-6,CASEATGSDNSPLHF,TGTGCCAGCGAGGCTACGGGGTCAGATAATTCACCCCTCCACTTT